Below are 14 T cell receptor beta chains sequenced from a single sample in a study of breast tumors, draining lymph nodes, adjacent tissues. Axillary draining lymph nodes of breast cancer patients supplied the node samples. TCRdb independently ran MiXCR on the multiplex PCR reads; one entry per CDR3 protein. The table has some 200,000 distinct CDR3 sequences, 25% to 40% seen once. The sequenced sample was axillary lymph node tissue. The source is a female donor with breast cancer. Some clones in this sample may be carry-over from other donors' samples.

Here the CDR3 reads CASSNSGRYNEKLFF. CDR3 bases: TGTGCCAGCAGCAACTCGGGACGGTACAATGAAAAACTGTTTTTT. The chain recombines TRBV7-3 with TRBJ1-4, with a weak D call TRBD1 (5 bases). The V end lost 5 bases, the J end lost 5 bases, and 15 bases lay between the germline ends. The CDR3 consists of 15 residues. Germline loops: CDR1 SGHTA, CDR2 FQGTGA.

The chain carries TRBV5-4 and TRBJ1-1; D is unresolved. The germline CDR1 and CDR2 sequences are SGHNT and YYREEE (reference sequence). This CDR3 spans 14 amino acids. V lost 1 base and J 7 bases, leaving 14 bases between the germline ends. For the CDR3, the DNA is TGTGCCAGCAGCTTGCCGGGGAGCCCAGTTGAAGCTTTCTTT. It translates to CASSLPGSPVEAFF.

This clonotype was seen a handful of times. The DNA for the CDR3 is TGTGCCAGCAGGAGGGGCGGGCAGCGAGGGTATACGCAGTATTTT. Translating it yields CASRRGGQRGYTQYF. The chain links TRBV27 to TRBJ2-3; D could derive from TRBD1 or TRBD2 (5 bases each). The CDR3 runs 15 residues. Looked up from germline, CDR1 is MNHEY and CDR2 is SMNVEV (reference sequence). With 6 bases removed from V and 7 bases from J, the gap between germline ends came to 20 bases.

Note on this clonotype: A read error is possible here, since a much larger clone lies one base away. The chain recombines TRBV5-1 with TRBJ2-7; the match to TRBD1 covers 8 bases. CDR1 is SGHRS and CDR2 is YFSETQ in the germline V gene. The CDR3 sequence is 13 residues long. CDR3 loop: CASTGQGDDDQYF. The CDR3 DNA sequence: TGCGCCAGCACTGGACAGGGCGACGACGACCAGTACTTC.

This clonotype was recorded at least ten times. This sequence joins TRBV25-1 and TRBJ2-1, with D maybe TRBD1 (7 bases). This CDR3 is built from 15 residues. CDR1 MGHDK and CDR2 SYGVNS come from the germline V gene. V lost 4 bases, J lost 5 bases, and 15 bases lay in between. The CDR3 DNA reads TGTGCCAGCAGTGCACGAGGGGGGACAGACAATGAGCAGTTCTTC. It is translated as CASSARGGTDNEQFF. Complete variable domain (other parts from reference TRBV25-1 and TRBJ2-1): EADIYQTPRYLVIGTGKKITLECSQTMGHDKMYWYQQDPGMELHLIHYSYGVNSTEKGDLSSESTVSRIRTEHFPLTLESARPSHTSQYLCASSARGGTDNEQFFGPGTRLTVL.

Note on this clonotype: A much larger clone differs by one base, so this may be a read error. The rearrangement links TRBV6-6 to TRBJ1-2; possible D gene TRBD1, 5 bases. Trimming pared 4 bases from V and 8 bases from J, leaving 14 bases between. Germline values: CDR1 MNHNY, CDR2 SVGAGI (reference sequence). The CDR3 length is 13 residues. The CDR3 bases are TGTGCCAGCAGTTTCGGGGGATCGGGAGGCTACACCTTC. As protein: CASSFGGSGGYTF.

This clonotype was observed at least ten times. The chain is built from TRBV7-9 and TRBJ2-1, with D possibly TRBD2 on 5 matching bases. This CDR3 spans 13 amino acids. V lost 6 bases and J lost 8, with 14 bases in between. Germline lookup yields CDR1 SEHNR and CDR2 FQNEAQ (reference sequence). This CDR3 is CASRRWGEYEQFF. The CDR3 bases are TGTGCCAGCAGGCGATGGGGAGAGTATGAGCAGTTCTTC.

This clonotype was seen only once. V is TRBV10-3 and J is TRBJ2-1; D is unresolved. This CDR3 spans 13 amino acids. V was clipped by 4 bases and J by 13 bases, with 17 bases between them. Germline-derived CDR1 and CDR2 are ENHRY and SYGVKD. The CDR3 nucleotides read TGTGCCATCAGTGCCACGGGCCCCGCGAGCCAGTTCTTC. It encodes CAISATGPASQFF.

The gene calls are TRBV10-3 and TRBJ1-2; the match to TRBD1 covers 11 bases. CDR3 length: 12 amino acids. V was clipped by 9 bases and J by 11 bases; unmatched bases: 8. The V gene's germline CDR1 is ENHRY and CDR2 SYGVKD. In DNA, the CDR3 is TGTGCCATTCGGACAGGGGGCGGTCGGTACACCTTC. This sequence encodes CAIRTGGGRYTF.

This clonotype was counted many times. The rearrangement uses TRBV6-6 and TRBJ2-2; TRBD1 aligns across 12 bases. Germline V gene lookup returns CDR1 MNHNY and CDR2 SVGAGI (reference sequence). With V trimmed by 4 bases and J by 6 bases, 6 bases remained unmatched. CDR3 length: 16 amino acids. DNA of the CDR3: TGTGCCAGCAGTTCCCCGGGACAGGGGGCCTCCGGGGAGCTGTTTTTT. Its protein is CASSSPGQGASGELFF.

This clonotype has only a few counts. The rearrangement links TRBV7-2 to TRBJ1-1; the D is unclear. Trimming took 2 bases from V and 4 from J, leaving 14 bases between them. Germline CDR1 reads SGHTA; CDR2 reads FQGNSA. The CDR3 consists of 15 residues. CDR3 loop: CASSLFLGRGTEAFF. In DNA form, the CDR3 reads TGTGCCAGCAGCTTATTCTTGGGCCGCGGCACTGAAGCTTTCTTT. The variable domain in full, with the rest retrieved from reference TRBV7-2 and TRBJ1-1, is GAGVSQSPSNKVTEKGKDVELRCDPISGHTALYWYRQSLGQGLEFLIYFQGNSAPDKSGLPSDRFSAERTGGSVSTLTIQRTQQEDSAVYLCASSLFLGRGTEAFFGQGTRLTVV.

This clonotype was observed at least ten times. This sequence joins TRBV20-1 and TRBJ2-7, with 8 bases identical to TRBD1. The germline gives CDR1 DFQATT, CDR2 SNEGSKA (reference sequence). This CDR3 is built from 17 residues. V gave up 3 bases and J gave up 3 bases; unmatched junction bases: 16. CDR3 region: CSARDRMGPGGFYEQYF. In nucleotides, the CDR3 is TGCAGTGCTAGGGACAGGATGGGGCCAGGGGGCTTCTACGAGCAGTACTTC.

To note about this clonotype: This could be a read error, since a much larger clone is one nucleotide away. The chain joins TRBV5-1 to TRBJ2-6, with D tentatively TRBD1 (6 bases). The CDR3 runs to 16 residues. Germline CDR1 reads SGHRS; CDR2 reads YFSETQ. The chain's CDR3 is CASGLASGVGANVLTF. CDR3 DNA sequence: TGCGCCAGCGGCTTGGCCTCAGGGGTGGGGGCCAACGTCCTGACTTTC.

This clonotype was seen at least ten times. The V gene is TRBV5-1, the J gene TRBJ1-5; D ambiguous. Trimming shortened V by 5 bases and J by 7 bases, and 4 bases separated the two germline ends. CDR3 length equals 10 residues. Germline CDR1 SGHRS, CDR2 YFSETQ. Here the CDR3 reads CASSGQPQHF. In DNA form, the CDR3 reads TGCGCCAGCAGTGGGCAGCCCCAGCATTTT.